This T cell receptor (beta chain) is drawn from a study of neurological immune-mediated disorders. At least ten counts were recorded for this clonotype. TCRdb analysed the 5' RACE reads with MiXCR anew, one entry per CDR3 protein. This sample has tens of thousands of distinct CDR3 sequences, with 3% to 3.5% found just once. CDR3 length equals 14 residues. Trimming cost V 8 bases and J 2 bases, with 16 bases left between them. The sequence derives from a man in his forties with multiple sclerosis. V and J are TRBV12-3 or TRBV12-4 and TRBJ2-7; D is perhaps TRBD2 (7 bases). Sequences were obtained from PBMCs. The CDR3 sequence is CASSFTGGPYEQYF. CDR3 in DNA: TGTGCCAGCTCATTCACCGGGGGGCCCTACGAGCAGTACTTC.